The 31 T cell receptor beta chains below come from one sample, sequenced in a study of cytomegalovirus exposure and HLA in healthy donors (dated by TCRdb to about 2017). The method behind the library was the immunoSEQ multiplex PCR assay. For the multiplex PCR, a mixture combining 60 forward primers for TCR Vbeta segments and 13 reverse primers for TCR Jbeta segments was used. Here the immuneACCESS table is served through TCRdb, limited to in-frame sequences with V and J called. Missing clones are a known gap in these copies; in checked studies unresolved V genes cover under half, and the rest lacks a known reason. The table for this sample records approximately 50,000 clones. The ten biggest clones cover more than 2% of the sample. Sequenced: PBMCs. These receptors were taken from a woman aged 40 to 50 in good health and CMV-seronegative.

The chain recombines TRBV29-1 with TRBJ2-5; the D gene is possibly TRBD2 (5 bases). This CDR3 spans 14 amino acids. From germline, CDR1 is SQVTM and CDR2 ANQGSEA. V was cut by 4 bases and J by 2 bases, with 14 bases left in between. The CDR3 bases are TGCAGCGTTGCGGGAAGACGGAGACAAGAGACCCAGTACTTC. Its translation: CSVAGRRRQETQYF.

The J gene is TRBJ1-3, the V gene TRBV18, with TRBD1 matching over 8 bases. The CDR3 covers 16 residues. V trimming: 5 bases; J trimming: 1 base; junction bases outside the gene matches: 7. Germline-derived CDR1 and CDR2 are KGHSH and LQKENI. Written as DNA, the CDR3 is TGTGCCAGCTCAAAGACAGGGGCTGGATCTGGAAACACCATATATTTT. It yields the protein CASSKTGAGSGNTIYF.

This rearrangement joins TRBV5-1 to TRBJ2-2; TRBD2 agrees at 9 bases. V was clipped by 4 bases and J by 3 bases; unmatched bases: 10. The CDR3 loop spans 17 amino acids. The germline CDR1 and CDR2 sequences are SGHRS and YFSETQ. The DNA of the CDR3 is TGCGCCAGCAGCGCTCGACCGGGACTAGCCTACACCGGGGAGCTGTTTTTT. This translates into CASSARPGLAYTGELFF.

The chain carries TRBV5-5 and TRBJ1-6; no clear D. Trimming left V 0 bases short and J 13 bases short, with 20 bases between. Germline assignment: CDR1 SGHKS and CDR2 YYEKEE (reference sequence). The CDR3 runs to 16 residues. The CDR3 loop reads CASSLDPEPRWSPLHF. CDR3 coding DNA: TGTGCCAGCAGCTTGGACCCGGAGCCAAGGTGGAGTCCCCTCCACTTT.

The CDR3 DNA reads as TGTGCCAGCAGTGTAACCTGGGAAAGGGGGTTCCATGGCTACACCTTC. Amino acids: CASSVTWERGFHGYTF. V is TRBV6-4 and J is TRBJ1-2; D is possibly TRBD1 (6 bases). Germline V CDR1 and CDR2: MRHNA, SNTAGT. CDR3 length: 16 residues. The V end was cut by 4 bases, the J end by 6 bases, with 21 bases between.

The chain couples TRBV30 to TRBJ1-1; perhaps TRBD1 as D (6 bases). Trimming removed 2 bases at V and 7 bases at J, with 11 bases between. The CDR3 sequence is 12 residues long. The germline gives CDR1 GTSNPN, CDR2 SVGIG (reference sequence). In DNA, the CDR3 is TGTGCCTGGAGTCAACAGGGAAGTGAAGCTTTCTTT. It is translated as CAWSQQGSEAFF.

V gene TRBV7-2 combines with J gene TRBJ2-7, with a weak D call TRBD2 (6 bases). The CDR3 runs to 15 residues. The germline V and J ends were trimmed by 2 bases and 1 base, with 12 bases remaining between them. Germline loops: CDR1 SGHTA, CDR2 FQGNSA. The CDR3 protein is CASSLSSGGSYEQYF. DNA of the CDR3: TGTGCCAGCAGCTTATCGTCCGGGGGTTCCTACGAGCAGTACTTC.

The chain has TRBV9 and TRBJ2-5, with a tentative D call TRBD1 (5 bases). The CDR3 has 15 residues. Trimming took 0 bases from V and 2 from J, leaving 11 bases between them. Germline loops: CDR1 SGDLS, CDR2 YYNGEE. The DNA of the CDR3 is TGTGCCAGCAGCGTAGAAGCTACAGGTCAAGAGACCCAGTACTTC. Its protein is CASSVEATGQETQYF.

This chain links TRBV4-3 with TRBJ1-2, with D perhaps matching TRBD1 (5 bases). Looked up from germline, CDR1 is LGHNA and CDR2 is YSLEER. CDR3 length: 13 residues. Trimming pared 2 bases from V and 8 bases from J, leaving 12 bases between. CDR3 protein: CASSQIQGAGYTF. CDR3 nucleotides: TGCGCCAGCAGCCAAATTCAGGGTGCAGGCTACACCTTC.

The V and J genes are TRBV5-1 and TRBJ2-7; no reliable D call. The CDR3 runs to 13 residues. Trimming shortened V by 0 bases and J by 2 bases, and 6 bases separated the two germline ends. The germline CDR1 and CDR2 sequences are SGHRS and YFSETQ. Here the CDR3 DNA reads TGCGCCAGCAGCTTGGAGAGGCCCTACGAGCAGTACTTC. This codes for CASSLERPYEQYF.

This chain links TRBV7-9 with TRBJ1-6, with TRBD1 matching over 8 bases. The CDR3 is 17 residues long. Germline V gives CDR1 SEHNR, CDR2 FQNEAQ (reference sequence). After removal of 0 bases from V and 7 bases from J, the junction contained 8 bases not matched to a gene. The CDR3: CASSLALGQGVNSPLHF. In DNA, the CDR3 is TGTGCCAGCAGCTTAGCCCTAGGACAGGGTGTAAATTCACCCCTCCACTTT. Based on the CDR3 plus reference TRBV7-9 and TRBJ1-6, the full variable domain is DTGVSQNPRHKITKRGQNVTFRCDPISEHNRLYWYRQTLGQGPEFLTYFQNEAQLEKSRLLSDRFSAERPKGSFSTLEIQRTEQGDSAMYLCASSLALGQGVNSPLHFGNGTRLTVT.

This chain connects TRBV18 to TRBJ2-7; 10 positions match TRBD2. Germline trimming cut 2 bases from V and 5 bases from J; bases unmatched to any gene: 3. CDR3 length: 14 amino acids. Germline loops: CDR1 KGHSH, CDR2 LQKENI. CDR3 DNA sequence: TGTGCCAGCTCACCAAACCTAGCGGGAGACGAGCAGTACTTC. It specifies CASSPNLAGDEQYF.

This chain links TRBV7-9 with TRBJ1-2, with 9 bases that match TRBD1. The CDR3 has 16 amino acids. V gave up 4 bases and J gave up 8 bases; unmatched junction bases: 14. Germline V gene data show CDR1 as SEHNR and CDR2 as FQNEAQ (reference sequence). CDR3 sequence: CASSWGVPGQGGGYTF. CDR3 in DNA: TGTGCCAGCAGCTGGGGAGTCCCGGGACAGGGCGGGGGCTACACCTTC.

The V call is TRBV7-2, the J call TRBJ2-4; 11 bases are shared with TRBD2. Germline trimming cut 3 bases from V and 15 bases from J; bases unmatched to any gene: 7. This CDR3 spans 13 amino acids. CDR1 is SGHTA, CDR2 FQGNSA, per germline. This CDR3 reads CASSFNLAGGPYF. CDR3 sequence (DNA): TGTGCCAGCAGCTTTAATTTAGCGGGAGGGCCGTACTTC.

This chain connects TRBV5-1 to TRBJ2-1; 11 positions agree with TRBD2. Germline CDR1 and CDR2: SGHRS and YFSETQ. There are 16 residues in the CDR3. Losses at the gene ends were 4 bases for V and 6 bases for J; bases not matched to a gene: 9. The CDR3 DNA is TGCGCCAGCAGCCCACCGGGACTAGCGGACACCAATGAGCAGTTCTTC. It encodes CASSPPGLADTNEQFF. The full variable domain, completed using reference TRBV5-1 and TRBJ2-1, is KAGVTQTPRYLIKTRGQQVTLSCSPISGHRSVSWYQQTPGQGLQFLFEYFSETQRNKGNFPGRFSGRQFSNSRSEMNVSTLELGDSALYLCASSPPGLADTNEQFFGPGTRLTVL.

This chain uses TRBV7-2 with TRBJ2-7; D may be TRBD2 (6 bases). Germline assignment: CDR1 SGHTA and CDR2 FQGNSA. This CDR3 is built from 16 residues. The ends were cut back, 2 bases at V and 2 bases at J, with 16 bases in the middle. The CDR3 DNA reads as TGTGCCAGCAGCTTATCTTCGGCGGGGTTACCCTACGAGCAGTACTTC. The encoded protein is CASSLSSAGLPYEQYF.

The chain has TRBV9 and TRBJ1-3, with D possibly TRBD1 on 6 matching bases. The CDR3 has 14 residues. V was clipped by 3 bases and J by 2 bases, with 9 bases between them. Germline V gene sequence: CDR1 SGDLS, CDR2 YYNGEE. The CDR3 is CASSAGDTGNTIYF. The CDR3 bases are TGTGCCAGCAGCGCCGGGGACACTGGAAACACCATATATTTT.

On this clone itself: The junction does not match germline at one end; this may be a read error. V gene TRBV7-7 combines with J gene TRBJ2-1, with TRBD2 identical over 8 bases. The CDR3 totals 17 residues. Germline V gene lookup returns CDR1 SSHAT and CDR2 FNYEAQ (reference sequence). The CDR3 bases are TGTGCTAGCAGCTCTAGGTCCGCACTAGCGGACTACAATGAGCAGTTCTTC. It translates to CASSSRSALADYNEQFF.

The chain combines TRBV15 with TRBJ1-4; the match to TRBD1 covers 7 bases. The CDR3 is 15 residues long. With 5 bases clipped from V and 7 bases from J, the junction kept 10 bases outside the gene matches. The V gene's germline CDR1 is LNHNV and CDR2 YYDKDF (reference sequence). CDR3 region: CATSGGQEVVEKLFF. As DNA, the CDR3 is TGTGCCACCAGCGGCGGACAGGAGGTGGTTGAAAAACTGTTTTTT. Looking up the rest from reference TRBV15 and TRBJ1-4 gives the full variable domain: DAMVIQNPRYQVTQFGKPVTLSCSQTLNHNVMYWYQQKSSQAPKLLFHYYDKDFNNEADTPDNFQSRRPNTSFCFLDIRSPGLGDTAMYLCATSGGQEVVEKLFFGSGTQLSVL.

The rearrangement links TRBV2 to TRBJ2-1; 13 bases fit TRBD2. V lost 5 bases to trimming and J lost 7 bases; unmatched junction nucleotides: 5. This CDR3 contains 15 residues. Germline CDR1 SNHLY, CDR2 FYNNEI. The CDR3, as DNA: TGTGCCAGCAGTTCGACTAGCGGGGGGTTGAATGAGCAGTTCTTC. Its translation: CASSSTSGGLNEQFF.

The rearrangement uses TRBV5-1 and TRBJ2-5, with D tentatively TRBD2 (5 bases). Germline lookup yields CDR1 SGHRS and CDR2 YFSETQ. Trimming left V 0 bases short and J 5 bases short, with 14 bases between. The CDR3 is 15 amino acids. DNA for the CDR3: TGCGCCAGCAGCTTGGCAACTAGGCAAGGGGAGACCCAGTACTTC. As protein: CASSLATRQGETQYF.

CDR3 sequence reads: CAISTSHRGYTF. CDR3 in DNA: TGTGCCATCAGTACTTCACACAGAGGCTACACCTTC. J is TRBJ1-2 and V is TRBV10-3; D is uncertain. The V and J ends lost 5 bases and 8 bases respectively, with 12 bases between them. CDR3 length equals 12 residues. Germline assignment: CDR1 ENHRY and CDR2 SYGVKD.

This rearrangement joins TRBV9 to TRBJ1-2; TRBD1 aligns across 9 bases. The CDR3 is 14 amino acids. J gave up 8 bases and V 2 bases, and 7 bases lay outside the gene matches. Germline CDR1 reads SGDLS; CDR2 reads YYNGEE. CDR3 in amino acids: CASSVGGQGTGYTF. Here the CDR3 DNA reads TGTGCCAGCAGCGTGGGGGGACAGGGAACGGGCTACACCTTC.

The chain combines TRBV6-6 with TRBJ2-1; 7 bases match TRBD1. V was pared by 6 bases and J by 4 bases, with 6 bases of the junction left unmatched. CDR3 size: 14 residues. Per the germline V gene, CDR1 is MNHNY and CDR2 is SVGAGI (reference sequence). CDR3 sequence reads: CASSLGQAYNEQFF. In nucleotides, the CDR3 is TGTGCCAGCAGCCTCGGACAGGCTTACAATGAGCAGTTCTTC.

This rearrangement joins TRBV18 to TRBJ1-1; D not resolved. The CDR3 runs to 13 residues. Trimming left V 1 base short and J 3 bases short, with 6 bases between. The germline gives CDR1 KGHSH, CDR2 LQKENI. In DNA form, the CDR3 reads TGTGCCAGCTCACCACACAGTCACACTGAAGCTTTCTTT. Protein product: CASSPHSHTEAFF.

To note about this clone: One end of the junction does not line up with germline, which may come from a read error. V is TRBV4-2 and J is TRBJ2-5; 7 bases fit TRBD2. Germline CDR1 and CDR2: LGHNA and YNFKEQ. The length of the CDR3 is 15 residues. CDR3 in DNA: TGTGCCAGCAGCTCGTCGACGGGGGGAGGAGAGAACCAGTACTTC. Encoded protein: CASSSSTGGGENQYF.

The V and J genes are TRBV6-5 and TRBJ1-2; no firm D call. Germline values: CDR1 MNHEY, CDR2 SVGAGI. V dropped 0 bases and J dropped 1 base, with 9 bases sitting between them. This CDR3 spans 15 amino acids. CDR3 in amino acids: CASSYSLGSNYGYTF. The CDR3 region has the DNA TGTGCCAGCAGTTACTCCCTTGGCAGTAACTATGGCTACACCTTC.

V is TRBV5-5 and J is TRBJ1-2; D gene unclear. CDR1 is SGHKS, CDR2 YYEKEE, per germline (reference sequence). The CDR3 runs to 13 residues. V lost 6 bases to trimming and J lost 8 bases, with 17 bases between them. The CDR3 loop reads CASTSPTYPGYTF. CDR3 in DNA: TGTGCCAGCACCTCACCCACTTACCCCGGCTACACCTTC.

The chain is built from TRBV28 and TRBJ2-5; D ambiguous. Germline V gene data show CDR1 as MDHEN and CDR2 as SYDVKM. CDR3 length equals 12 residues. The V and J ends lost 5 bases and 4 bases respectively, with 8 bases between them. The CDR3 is CASSDTRETQYF. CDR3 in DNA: TGTGCCAGCAGTGACACACGAGAGACCCAGTACTTC.

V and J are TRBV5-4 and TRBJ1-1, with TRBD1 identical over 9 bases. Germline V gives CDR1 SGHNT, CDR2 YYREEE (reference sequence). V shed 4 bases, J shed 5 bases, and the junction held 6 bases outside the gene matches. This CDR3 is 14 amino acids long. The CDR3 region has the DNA TGTGCCAGCAGCGTACAGGGGGCTGCGACTGAAGCTTTCTTT. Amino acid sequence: CASSVQGAATEAFF.

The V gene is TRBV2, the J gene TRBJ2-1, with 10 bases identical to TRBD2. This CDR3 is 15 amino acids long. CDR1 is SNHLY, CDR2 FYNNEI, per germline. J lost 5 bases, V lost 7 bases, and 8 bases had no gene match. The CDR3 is CASIREAGGDNEQFF. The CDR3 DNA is TGTGCCAGCATAAGAGAAGCGGGAGGGGACAATGAGCAGTTCTTC.